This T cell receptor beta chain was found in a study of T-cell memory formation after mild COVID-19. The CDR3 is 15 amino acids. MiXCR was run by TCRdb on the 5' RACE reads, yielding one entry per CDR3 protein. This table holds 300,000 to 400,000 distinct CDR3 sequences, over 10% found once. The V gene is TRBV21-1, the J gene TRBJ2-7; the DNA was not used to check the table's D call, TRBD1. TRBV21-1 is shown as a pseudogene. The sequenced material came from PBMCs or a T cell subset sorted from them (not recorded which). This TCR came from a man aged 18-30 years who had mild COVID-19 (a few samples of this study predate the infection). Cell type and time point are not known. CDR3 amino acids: CASAGGTRTYYEQYF. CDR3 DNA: TGTGCCAGCGCAGGAGGGACAAGGACCTACTACGAGCAGTACTTC.